This TCR beta chain was captured in a study of CD8+ T cells in alopecia areata. Extraction of RNA preceded its reverse transcription into cDNA, which served as the sequencing template. Sequencing used immunoSEQ multiplex PCR; TCRdb keeps in-frame clones, though not all of them. The sample holds 270,000 or so clones, 55% to 75% seen once. This sample's treatment: oral pan-JAK inhibitor, 5-10 mg twice daily. The receptor comes from a human donor with alopecia areata. Material: CD4+ T cells sorted from blood, obtained at week 24, from a patient treated with tofacitinib.

CDR3 DNA: TGCAGCGTTGTTGGATCCGGGGATACGCAGTATTTT. This codes for CSVVGSGDTQYF. This rearrangement joins TRBV29-1 to TRBJ2-3; D ambiguous. The germline V and J ends were trimmed by 4 bases and 6 bases, with 11 bases remaining between them. The CDR3 sequence is 12 residues long. From germline, CDR1 is SQVTM and CDR2 ANQGSEA.